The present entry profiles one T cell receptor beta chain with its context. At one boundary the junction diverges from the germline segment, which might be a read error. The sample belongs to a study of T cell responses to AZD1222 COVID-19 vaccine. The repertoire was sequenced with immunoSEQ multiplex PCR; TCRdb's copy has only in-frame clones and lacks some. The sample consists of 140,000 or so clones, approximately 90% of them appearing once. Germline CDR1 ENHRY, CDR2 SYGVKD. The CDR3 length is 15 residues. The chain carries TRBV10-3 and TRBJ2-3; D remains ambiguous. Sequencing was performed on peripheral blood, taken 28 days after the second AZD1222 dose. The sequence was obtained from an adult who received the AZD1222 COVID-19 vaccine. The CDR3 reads CATSGAQTSTDTQYF. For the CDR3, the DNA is TGTGCCACCAGTGGCGCTCAAACAAGCACAGATACGCAGTATTTT.